These T cell receptor beta chains were read from a single sample in a study of technical replicates of blood from a few donors. TCRdb's copy holds only in-frame clones and misses some; the assay was immunoSEQ multiplex PCR. The sample yields about 84,000 clones, 93% seen once. Material: T cells isolated from PBMCs. These receptors all stem from a human donor in good health. Each CDR3 is given with its conserved first and last residue. For some rows the clone size is stated as once, few or many, or as a class when expanded; others skip it.

TRBJ2-3,TRBV18,-,CASSPSRDTQYF
TRBJ2-3,TRBV5-1,-,CASSKTRTSGEDTQYF
TRBJ2-1,TRBV28,-,CASSFIGGNVFGYNEQFF
TRBJ1-4,TRBV30,once,CAWSVYVNEKLFF
TRBJ2-3,TRBV29-1,once,CSVVGGGQGGADTQYF
TRBJ2-7,TRBV4-1,-,CASSQGAVTAGEQYF
TRBJ1-4,TRBV6-5,-,CASSPTGSPNEKLFF
TRBJ1-4,TRBV29-1,-,CSAYRGDYEKLFF
TRBJ1-1,TRBV27,-,CASSWTALNTEAFF
TRBJ1-3,TRBV30,-,CAWRQGSGNTIYF
TRBJ1-1,TRBV4-1,once,CASSHEGETEAFF
TRBJ1-2,TRBV19,-,CASRPYRDSDGYTF
TRBJ1-4,TRBV14,-,CASSQLRLSNEKLFF
TRBJ2-7,TRBV7-9,-,CASSATPGLDSPYEQYF
TRBJ1-6,TRBV25-1,-,CASGHNSPLHF
TRBJ1-2,TRBV2,-,CASSEEGGRTGHGYTF
TRBJ2-7,TRBV10-1,few,CASSEYAGQHYEQYF
TRBJ1-2,TRBV5-1,-,CASSLAPIYGYTF
TRBJ2-2,TRBV19,-,CASSIGLADNTGELFF